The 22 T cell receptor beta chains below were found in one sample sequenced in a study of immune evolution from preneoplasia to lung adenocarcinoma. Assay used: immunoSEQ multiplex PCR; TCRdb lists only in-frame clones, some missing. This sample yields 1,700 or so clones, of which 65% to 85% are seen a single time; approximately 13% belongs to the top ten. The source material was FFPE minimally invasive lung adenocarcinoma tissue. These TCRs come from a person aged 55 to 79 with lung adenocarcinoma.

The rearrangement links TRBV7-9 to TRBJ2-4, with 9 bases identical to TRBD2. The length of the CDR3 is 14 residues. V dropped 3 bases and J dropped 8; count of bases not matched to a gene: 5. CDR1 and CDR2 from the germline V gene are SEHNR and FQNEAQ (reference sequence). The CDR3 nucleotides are TGTGCCAGCAGCTTTGGAGCGGGGGGTGACATTCAGTACTTC. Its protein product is CASSFGAGGDIQYF. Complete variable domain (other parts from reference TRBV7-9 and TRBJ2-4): DTGVSQNPRHKITKRGQNVTFRCDPISEHNRLYWYRQTLGQGPEFLTYFQNEAQLEKSRLLSDRFSAERPKGSFSTLEIQRTEQGDSAMYLCASSFGAGGDIQYFGAGTRLSVL.

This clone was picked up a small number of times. In DNA, the CDR3 is TGTGCCAGCAGCTCCTCTTGGACTGACCTCACAGATACGCAGTATTTT. Translation: CASSSSWTDLTDTQYF. The V call is TRBV7-6, the J call TRBJ2-3, with D possibly being TRBD2 (5 bases). V gave up 4 bases and J gave up 2 bases, with 16 bases separating them. The CDR3 length is 16 residues. Germline V gives CDR1 SGHVS, CDR2 FNYEAQ.

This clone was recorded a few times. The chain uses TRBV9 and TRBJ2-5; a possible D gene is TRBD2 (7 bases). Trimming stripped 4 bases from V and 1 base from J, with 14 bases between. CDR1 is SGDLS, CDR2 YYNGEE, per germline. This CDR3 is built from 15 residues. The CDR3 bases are TGTGCCAGCAGCCTGAGGGGGGGGGTCCAAGAGACCCAGTACTTC. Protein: CASSLRGGVQETQYF.

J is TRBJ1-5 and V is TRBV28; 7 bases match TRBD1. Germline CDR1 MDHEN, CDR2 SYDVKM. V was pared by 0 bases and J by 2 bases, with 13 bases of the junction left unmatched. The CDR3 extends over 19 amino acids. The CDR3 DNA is TGTGCCAGCAGTTTATGGGAATATGAGACAGGGAGCGGCAATCAGCCCCAGCATTTT. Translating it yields CASSLWEYETGSGNQPQHF.

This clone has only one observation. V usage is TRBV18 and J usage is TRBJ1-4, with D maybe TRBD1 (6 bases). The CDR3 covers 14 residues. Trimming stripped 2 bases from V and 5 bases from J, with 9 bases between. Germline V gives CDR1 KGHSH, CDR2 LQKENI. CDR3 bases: TGTGCCAGCTCACCAGGGGACACCAATGAAAAACTGTTTTTT. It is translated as CASSPGDTNEKLFF. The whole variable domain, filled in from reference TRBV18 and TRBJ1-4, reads NAGVMQNPRHLVRRRGQEARLRCSPMKGHSHVYWYRQLPEEGLKFMVYLQKENIIDESGMPKERFSAEFPKEGPSILRIQQVVRGDSAAYFCASSPGDTNEKLFFGSGTQLSVL.

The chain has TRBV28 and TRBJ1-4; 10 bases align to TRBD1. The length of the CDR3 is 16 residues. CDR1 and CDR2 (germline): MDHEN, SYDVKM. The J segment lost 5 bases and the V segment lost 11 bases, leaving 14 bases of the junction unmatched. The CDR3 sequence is CASGGTGVPPNEKLFF. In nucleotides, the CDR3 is TGTGCCTCAGGCGGGACAGGGGTTCCCCCGAATGAAAAACTGTTTTTT. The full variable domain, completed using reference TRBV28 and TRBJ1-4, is DVKVTQSSRYLVKRTGEKVFLECVQDMDHENMFWYRQDPGLGLRLIYFSYDVKMKEKGDIPEGYSVSREKKERFSLILESASTNQTSMYLCASGGTGVPPNEKLFFGSGTQLSVL.

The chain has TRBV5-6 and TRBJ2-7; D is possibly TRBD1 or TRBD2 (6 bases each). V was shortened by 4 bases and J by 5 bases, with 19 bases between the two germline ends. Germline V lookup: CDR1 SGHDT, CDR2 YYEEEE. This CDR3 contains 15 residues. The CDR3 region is CASSRGDTFSHEQYF. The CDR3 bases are TGTGCCAGCAGCAGGGGGGACACCTTCAGCCACGAGCAGTACTTC.

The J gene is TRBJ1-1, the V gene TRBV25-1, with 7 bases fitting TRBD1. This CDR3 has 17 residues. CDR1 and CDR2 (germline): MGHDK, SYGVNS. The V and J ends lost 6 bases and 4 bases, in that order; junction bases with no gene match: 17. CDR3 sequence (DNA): TGTGCCAGCAGGAACCGACAGGGCAAGGGCAGTGGCACTGAAGCTTTCTTT. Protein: CASRNRQGKGSGTEAFF. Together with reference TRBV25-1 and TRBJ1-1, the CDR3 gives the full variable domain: EADIYQTPRYLVIGTGKKITLECSQTMGHDKMYWYQQDPGMELHLIHYSYGVNSTEKGDLSSESTVSRIRTEHFPLTLESARPSHTSQYLCASRNRQGKGSGTEAFFGQGTRLTVV.

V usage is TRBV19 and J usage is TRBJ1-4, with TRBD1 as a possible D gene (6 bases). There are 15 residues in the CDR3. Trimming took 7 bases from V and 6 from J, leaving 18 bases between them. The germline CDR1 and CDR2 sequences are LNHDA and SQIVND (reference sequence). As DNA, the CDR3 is TGTGCCAGTACCCTCGGGGCCCCAGGGGATGAAAAACTGTTTTTT. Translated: CASTLGAPGDEKLFF.

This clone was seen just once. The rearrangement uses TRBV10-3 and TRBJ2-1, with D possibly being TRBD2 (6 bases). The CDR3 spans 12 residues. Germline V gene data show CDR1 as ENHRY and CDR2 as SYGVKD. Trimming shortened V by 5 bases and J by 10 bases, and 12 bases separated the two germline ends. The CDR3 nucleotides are TGTGCCATCAGTCCTTGGGGGGAGGAGCAGTTCTTC. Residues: CAISPWGEEQFF.

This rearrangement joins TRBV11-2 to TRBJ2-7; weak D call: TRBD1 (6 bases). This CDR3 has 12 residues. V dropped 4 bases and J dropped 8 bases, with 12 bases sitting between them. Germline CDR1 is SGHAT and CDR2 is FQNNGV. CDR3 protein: CASSSTTGKQYF. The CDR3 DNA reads TGTGCCAGCAGCTCAACAACAGGGAAGCAGTACTTC.

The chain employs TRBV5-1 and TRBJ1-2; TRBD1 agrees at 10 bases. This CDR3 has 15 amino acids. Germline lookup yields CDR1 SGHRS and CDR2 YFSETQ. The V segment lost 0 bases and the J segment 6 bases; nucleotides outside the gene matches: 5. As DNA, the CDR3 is TGCGCCAGCAGCTTGGGACAGGGGGCGAGAGATGGCTACACCTTC. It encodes CASSLGQGARDGYTF.

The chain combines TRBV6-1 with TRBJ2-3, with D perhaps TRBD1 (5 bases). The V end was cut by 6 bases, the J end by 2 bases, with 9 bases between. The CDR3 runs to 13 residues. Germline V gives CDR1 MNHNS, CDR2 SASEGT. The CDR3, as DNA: TGTGCCAGCAGCCGACAGACCACAGATACGCAGTATTTT. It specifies CASSRQTTDTQYF.

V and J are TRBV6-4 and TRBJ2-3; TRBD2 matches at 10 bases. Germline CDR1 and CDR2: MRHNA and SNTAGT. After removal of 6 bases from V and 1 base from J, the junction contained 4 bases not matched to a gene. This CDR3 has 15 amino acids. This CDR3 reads CASRPSGGRTDTQYF. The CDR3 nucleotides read TGTGCCAGCAGACCTAGCGGGGGCCGCACAGATACGCAGTATTTT.

In nucleotides, the CDR3 is TGTGCCAGCAGTGAATCCGGCGGACTCTATGGCTACACCTTC. Its translation: CASSESGGLYGYTF. This rearrangement joins TRBV6-1 to TRBJ1-2; D gene unclear. Germline CDR1 is MNHNS and CDR2 is SASEGT. The CDR3 runs 14 residues. The germline V and J ends were trimmed by 2 bases and 4 bases, with 11 bases remaining between them.

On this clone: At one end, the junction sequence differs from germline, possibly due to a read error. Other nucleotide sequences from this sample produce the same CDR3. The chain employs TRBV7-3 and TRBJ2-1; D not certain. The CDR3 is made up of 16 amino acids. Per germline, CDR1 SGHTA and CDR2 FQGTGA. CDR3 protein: CASSFVRAAGYNEQFF. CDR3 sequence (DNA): TGTGCCAGCAGCTTTGTAAGGGCTGCAGGATACAATGAACAGTTCTTC.

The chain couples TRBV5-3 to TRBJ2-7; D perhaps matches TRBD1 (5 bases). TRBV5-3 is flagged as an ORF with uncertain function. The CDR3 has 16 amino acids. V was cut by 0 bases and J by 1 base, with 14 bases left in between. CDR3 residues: CARSLVRLTVSYEQYF. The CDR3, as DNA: TGTGCCAGAAGCTTGGTAAGGCTGACAGTTTCCTACGAGCAGTACTTC.

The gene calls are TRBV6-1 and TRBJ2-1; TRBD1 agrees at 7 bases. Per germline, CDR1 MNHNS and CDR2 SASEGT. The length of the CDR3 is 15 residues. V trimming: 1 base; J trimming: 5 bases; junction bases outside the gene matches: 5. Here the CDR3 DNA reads TGTGCCAGCAGTGAAGGACAGGGCCCGCACAATGAGCAGTTCTTC. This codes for CASSEGQGPHNEQFF.

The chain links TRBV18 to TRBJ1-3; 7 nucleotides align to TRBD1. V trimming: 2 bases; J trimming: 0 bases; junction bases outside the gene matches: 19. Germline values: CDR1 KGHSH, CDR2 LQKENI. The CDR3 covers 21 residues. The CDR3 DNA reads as TGTGCCAGCTCACCATCGACGGGGGACAGATCCCGAGGGCCCTCTGGAAACACCATATATTTT. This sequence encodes CASSPSTGDRSRGPSGNTIYF.

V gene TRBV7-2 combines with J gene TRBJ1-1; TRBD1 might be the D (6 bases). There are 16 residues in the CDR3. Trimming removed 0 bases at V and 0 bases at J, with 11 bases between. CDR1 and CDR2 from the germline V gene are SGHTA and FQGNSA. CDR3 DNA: TGTGCCAGCAGCTTAGCCCAGACAGGTTTGAACACTGAAGCTTTCTTT. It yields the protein CASSLAQTGLNTEAFF. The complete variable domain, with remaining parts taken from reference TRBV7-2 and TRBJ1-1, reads GAGVSQSPSNKVTEKGKDVELRCDPISGHTALYWYRQSLGQGLEFLIYFQGNSAPDKSGLPSDRFSAERTGGSVSTLTIQRTQQEDSAVYLCASSLAQTGLNTEAFFGQGTRLTVV.

CDR3 coding DNA: TGTGCCAGCAGCCAAGGAGAAGACTATGGCTACACCTTC. This sequence encodes CASSQGEDYGYTF. V and J are TRBV14 and TRBJ1-2; no clear D gene. Trimming removed 1 base from V and 3 bases from J, with 6 bases in between. CDR1 is SGHDN, CDR2 FVKESK, per germline. The CDR3 has 13 residues.

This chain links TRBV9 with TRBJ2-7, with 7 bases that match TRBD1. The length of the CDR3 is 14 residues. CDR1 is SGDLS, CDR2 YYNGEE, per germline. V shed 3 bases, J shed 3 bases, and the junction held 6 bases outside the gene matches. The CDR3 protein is CASSGGDRGYEQYF. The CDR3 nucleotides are TGTGCCAGCAGCGGAGGGGACAGAGGCTACGAGCAGTACTTC.